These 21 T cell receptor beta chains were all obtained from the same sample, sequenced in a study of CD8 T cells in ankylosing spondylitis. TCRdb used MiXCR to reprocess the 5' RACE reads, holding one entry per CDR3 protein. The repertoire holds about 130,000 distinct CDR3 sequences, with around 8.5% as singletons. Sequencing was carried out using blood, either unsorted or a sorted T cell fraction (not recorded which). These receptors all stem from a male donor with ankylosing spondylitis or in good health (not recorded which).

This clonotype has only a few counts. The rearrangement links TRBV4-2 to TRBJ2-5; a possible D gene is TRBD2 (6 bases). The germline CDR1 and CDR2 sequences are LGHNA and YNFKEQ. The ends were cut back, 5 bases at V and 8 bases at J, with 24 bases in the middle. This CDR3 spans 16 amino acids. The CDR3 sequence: CASSERLVRGSRTQYF. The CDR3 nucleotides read TGTGCCAGCAGCGAAAGACTAGTGCGGGGTTCGAGAACCCAGTACTTC.

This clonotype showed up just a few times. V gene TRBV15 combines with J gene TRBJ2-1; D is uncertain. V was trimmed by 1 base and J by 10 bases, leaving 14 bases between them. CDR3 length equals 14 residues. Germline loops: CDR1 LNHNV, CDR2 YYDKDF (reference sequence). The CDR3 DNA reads TGTGCCACCAGCAGAGTCCTTGCTGTTAACGAGCAGTTCTTC. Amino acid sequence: CATSRVLAVNEQFF.

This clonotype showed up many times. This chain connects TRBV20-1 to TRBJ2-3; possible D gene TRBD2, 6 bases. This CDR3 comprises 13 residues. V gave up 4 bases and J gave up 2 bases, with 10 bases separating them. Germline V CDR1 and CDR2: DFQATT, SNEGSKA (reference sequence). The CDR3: CSATGGVTDTQYF. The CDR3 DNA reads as TGCAGTGCTACGGGCGGGGTCACAGATACGCAGTATTTT.

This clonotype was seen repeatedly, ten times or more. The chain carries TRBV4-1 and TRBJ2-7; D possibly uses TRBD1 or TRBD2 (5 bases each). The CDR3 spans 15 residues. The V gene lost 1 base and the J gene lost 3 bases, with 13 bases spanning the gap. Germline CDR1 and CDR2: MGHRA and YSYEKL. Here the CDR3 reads CASSQGNRRIYEQYF. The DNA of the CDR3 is TGCGCCAGCAGCCAAGGTAACAGGAGGATCTACGAGCAGTACTTC.

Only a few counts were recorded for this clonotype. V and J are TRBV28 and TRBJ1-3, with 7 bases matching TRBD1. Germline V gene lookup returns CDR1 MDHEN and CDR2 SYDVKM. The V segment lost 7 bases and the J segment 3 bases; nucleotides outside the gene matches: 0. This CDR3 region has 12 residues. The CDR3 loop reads CASNRGGNTIYF. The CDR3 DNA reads TGTGCCAGCAACAGGGGTGGAAACACCATATATTTT.

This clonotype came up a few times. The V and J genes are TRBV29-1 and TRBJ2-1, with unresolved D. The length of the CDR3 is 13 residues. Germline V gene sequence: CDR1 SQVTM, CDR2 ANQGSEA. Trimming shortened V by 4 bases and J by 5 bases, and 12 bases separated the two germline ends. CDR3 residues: CSVGELVNNEQFF. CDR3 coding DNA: TGCAGCGTTGGAGAGCTCGTTAACAATGAGCAGTTCTTC.

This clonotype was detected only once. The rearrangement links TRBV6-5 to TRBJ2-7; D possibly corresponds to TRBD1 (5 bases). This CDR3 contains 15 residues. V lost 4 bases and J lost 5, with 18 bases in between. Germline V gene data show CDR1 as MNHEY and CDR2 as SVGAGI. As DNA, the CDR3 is TGTGCCAGCAGTTTTTTCAGGGTTGATAGGGACGAGCAGTACTTC. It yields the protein CASSFFRVDRDEQYF.

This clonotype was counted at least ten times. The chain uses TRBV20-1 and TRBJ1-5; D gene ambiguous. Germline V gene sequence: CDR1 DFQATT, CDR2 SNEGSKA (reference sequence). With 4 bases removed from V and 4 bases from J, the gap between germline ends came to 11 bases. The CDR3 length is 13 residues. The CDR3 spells CSAKPGSNQPQHF. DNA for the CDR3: TGCAGTGCTAAACCGGGGAGTAATCAGCCCCAGCATTTT.

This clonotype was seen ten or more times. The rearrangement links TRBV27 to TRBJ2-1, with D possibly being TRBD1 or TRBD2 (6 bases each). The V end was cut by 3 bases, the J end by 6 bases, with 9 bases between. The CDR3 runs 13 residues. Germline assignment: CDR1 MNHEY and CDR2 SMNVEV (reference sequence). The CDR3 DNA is TGTGCCAGCAGTTTTGGAGGGGGCAATGAGCAGTTCTTC. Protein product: CASSFGGGNEQFF.

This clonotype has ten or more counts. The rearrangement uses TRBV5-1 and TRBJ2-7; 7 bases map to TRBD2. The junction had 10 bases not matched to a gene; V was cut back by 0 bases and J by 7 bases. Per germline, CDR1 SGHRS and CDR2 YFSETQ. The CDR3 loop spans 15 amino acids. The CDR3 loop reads CASSLAAGAPREQYF. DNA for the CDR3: TGCGCCAGCAGCTTGGCTGCGGGAGCCCCGAGAGAGCAGTACTTC.

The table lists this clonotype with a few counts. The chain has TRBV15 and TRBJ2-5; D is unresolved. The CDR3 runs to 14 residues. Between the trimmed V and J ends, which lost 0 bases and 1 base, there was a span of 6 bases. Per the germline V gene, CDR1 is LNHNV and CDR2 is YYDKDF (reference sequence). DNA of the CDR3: TGTGCCACCAGCAGAGACCGACCCCAAGAGACCCAGTACTTC. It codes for CATSRDRPQETQYF.

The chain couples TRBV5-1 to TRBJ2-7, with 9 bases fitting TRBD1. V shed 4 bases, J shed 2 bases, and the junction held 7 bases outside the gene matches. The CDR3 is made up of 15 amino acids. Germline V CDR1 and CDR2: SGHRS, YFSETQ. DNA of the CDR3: TGCGCCAGCAGCCATGGGACAGGGAATACCTACGAGCAGTACTTC. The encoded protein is CASSHGTGNTYEQYF.

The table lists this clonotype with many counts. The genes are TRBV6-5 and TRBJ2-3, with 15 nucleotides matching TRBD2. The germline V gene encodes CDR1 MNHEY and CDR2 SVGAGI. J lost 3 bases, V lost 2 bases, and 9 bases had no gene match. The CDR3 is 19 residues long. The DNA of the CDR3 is TGTGCCAGCAGTTACGGAGTCCCGGGACTAGCGGGAGGTACAGATACGCAGTATTTT. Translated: CASSYGVPGLAGGTDTQYF.

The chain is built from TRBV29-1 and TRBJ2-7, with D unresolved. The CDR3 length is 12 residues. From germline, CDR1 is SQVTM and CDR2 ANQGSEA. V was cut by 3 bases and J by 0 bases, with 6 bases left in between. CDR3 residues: CSVEAGSYEQYF. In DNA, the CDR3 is TGCAGCGTTGAGGCCGGCTCCTACGAGCAGTACTTC.

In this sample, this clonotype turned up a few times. In nucleotides, the CDR3 is TGTGCCACCAGCAGAGCACTAGCGGACTCTGGGGCCAACGTCCTGACTTTC. Translation gives CATSRALADSGANVLTF. This rearrangement joins TRBV15 to TRBJ2-6; 8 bases agree with TRBD2. This CDR3 is 17 amino acids long. Germline values: CDR1 LNHNV, CDR2 YYDKDF (reference sequence). The J segment lost 0 bases and the V segment lost 1 base, leaving 2 bases of the junction unmatched.

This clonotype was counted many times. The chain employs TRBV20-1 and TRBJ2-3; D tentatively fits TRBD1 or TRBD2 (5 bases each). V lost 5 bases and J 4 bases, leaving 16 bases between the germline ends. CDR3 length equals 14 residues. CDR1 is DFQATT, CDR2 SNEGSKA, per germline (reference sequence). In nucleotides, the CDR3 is TGCAGTGCTCCCCTCGGAGAGGGGCCAGATACGCAGTATTTT. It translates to CSAPLGEGPDTQYF.

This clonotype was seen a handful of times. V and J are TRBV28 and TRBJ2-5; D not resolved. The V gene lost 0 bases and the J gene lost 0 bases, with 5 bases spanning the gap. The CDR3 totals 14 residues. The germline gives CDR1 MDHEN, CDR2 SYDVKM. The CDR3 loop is CASSLWANQETQYF. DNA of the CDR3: TGTGCCAGCAGTTTATGGGCCAACCAAGAGACCCAGTACTTC.

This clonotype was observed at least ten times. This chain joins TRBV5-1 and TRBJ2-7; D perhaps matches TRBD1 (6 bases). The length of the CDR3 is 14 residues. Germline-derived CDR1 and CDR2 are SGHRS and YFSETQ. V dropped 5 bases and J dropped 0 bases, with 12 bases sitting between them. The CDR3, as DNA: TGCGCCAGCAGTCAACAGGGTAACTCCTACGAGCAGTACTTC. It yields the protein CASSQQGNSYEQYF.

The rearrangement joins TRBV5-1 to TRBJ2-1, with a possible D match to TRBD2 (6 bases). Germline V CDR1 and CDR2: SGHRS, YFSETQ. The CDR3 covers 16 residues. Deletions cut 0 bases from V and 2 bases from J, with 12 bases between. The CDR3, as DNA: TGCGCCAGCAGCTTGGGGGTTTCTAGCGCCTACAATGAGCAGTTCTTC. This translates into CASSLGVSSAYNEQFF. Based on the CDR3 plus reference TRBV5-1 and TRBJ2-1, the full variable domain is KAGVTQTPRYLIKTRGQQVTLSCSPISGHRSVSWYQQTPGQGLQFLFEYFSETQRNKGNFPGRFSGRQFSNSRSEMNVSTLELGDSALYLCASSLGVSSAYNEQFFGPGTRLTVL.

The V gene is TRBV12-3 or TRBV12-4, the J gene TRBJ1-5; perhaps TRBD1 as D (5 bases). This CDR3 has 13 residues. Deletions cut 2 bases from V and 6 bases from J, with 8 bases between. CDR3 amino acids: CASSLWDSQPQHF. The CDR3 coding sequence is TGTGCCAGCAGTTTATGGGACTCTCAGCCCCAGCATTTT.

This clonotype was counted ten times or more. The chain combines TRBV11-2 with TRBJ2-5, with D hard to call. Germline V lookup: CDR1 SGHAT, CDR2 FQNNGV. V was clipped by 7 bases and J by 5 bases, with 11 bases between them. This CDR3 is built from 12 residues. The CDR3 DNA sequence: TGTGCCAGCATCTATTATGGCGAGACCCAGTACTTC. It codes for CASIYYGETQYF.